This T cell receptor beta chain stems from a study of graft-versus-host responses after intestinal transplantation. For this clone: The target antigen is unknown.

Germline V gene lookup returns CDR1 SEHNR and CDR2 FQNEAQ (reference sequence). The CDR3 totals 16 residues. The V gene end was trimmed by 1 base and the J gene end by 3 bases; junction bases not matched to a gene: 3. Clones were sequenced by immunoSEQ multiplex PCR, and TCRdb holds only the in-frame ones, with some missing. The table lists tens of thousands of clones, about 91% of them singletons. The sample was unstimulated CD8+ T cells sorted from spleen or lymph node cells, taken before intestinal transplant. V gene TRBV7-9 combines with J gene TRBJ1-4, with 9 bases identical to TRBD1. The sequence was collected from a human donor who received an intestinal transplant. The CDR3 reads CASSLVRQGANEKLFF. Here the CDR3 DNA reads TGTGCCAGCAGCTTAGTCCGACAGGGGGCTAATGAAAAACTGTTTTTT.